This record covers a single T cell receptor (beta chain). Unique molecular identifiers tagged the TCRbeta library. TCRdb re-analysed the PCR reads in MiXCR, keeping a single row per CDR3 protein. The sample shows around 600,000 distinct CDR3 sequences, 16% of them seen only once. The sample is drawn from a study of T-cell reconstitution after alpha-beta-depleted transplantation in children. The length of the CDR3 is 13 residues. CDR1 and CDR2 from the germline V gene are DFQATT and SNEGSKA (reference sequence). With 5 bases removed from V and 4 bases from J, the gap between germline ends came to 14 bases.

The origin of this receptor is a human donor who donated a stem cell graft to a child with acute myeloid leukemia. The chain employs TRBV20-1 and TRBJ1-1, with a possible D match to TRBD1 (6 bases). Here the sequenced sample was PBMCs from the stem cell graft donor, taken from the stem cell graft. The CDR3 DNA sequence: TGCAGTGCTTCGCGACAGGTGGGCACTGAAGCTTTCTTT. It yields the protein CSASRQVGTEAFF.